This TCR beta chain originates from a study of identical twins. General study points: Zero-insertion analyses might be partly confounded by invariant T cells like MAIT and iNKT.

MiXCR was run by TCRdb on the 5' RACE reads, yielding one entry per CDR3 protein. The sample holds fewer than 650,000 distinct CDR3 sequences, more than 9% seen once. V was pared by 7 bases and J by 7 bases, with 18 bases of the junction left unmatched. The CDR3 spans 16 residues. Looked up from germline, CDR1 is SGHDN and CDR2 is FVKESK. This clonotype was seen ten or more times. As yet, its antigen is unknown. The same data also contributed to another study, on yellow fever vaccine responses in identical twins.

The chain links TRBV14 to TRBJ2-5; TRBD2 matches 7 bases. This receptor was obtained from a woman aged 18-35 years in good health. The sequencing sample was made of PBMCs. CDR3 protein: CASKGARLAGPGTQYF. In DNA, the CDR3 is TGTGCCAGCAAAGGAGCGAGACTAGCAGGGCCCGGGACCCAGTACTTC. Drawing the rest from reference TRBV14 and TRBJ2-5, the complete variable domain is EAGVTQFPSHSVIEKGQTVTLRCDPISGHDNLYWYRRVMGKEIKFLLHFVKESKQDESGMPNNRFLAERTGGTYSTLKVQPAELEDSGVYFCASKGARLAGPGTQYFGPGTRLLVL.